This TCR beta chain was recorded in a study of breast tumors, draining lymph nodes, adjacent tissues. Notes on the study in general: Tumor repertoires ranked between lymph nodes and nontumor tissue in diversity, with V and J gene preferences.

TCRdb re-called the multiplex PCR reads through MiXCR, storing one row per CDR3 protein. The profile shows around 110,000 distinct CDR3 sequences, less than 40% of them singletons. This clonotype was observed many times. Antigen: not known. Axillary draining lymph nodes of breast cancer patients supplied the node samples. Sequences were obtained from axillary lymph node tissue. The TCR originated in a female donor with breast cancer. Some clones in this sample may be carry-over from other donors' samples.

The CDR3 DNA sequence: TGCGCCAGCAGCCAATCAAGGACTAGCGGGAGCCCGAGGACCGGGGAGCTGTTTTTT. As protein: CASSQSRTSGSPRTGELFF. This sequence joins TRBV5-1 and TRBJ2-2; 13 bases align to TRBD2. J lost 5 bases, V lost 4 bases, and 14 bases had no gene match. Germline CDR1 reads SGHRS; CDR2 reads YFSETQ. The CDR3 sequence is 19 residues long.